The next 18 T cell receptor beta chains were all read from a single sample in a study of molecular identifiers for immune sequencing clone quantification. Each CDR3 protein is one row after TCRdb ran MiXCR on the PCR reads. The sample records some 590,000 distinct CDR3 sequences, around 25% being singletons. Sequencing was done on a sample of naive CD8+ T cells from blood, with Jurkat cell RNA spiked in. The subset: FACS-sorted CD8+CD4-CCR7+CD45RA+ naive T cells. These receptor sequences come from a human donor in good health. Some libraries in this study had Jurkat cell RNA spiked in.

A word on this clonotype: This sequence may be a read error, since a much larger clone differs from it by one base. This sequence joins TRBV6-5 and TRBJ2-7; D is undetermined. Germline CDR1 reads MNHEY; CDR2 reads SVGAGI. The V end was cut by 1 base, the J end by 2 bases, with 12 bases between. CDR3 length equals 15 residues. In DNA form, the CDR3 reads TGTGCCAGCAGTTACTTTCCGGGCAACGCCTACGAGCAGTACTTC. Residues: CASSYFPGNAYEQYF.

Regarding this clonotype: This could be a read error, since a much larger clone is one nucleotide away. V usage is TRBV3-1 and J usage is TRBJ2-7; D tentatively fits TRBD1 or TRBD2 (5 bases each). This CDR3 has 14 amino acids. CDR1 and CDR2 from the germline V gene are LGHDT and YNNKEL (reference sequence). CDR3 amino acids: CASSPRQRAYGQYF. In DNA, the CDR3 is TGTGCCAGCAGCCCAAGACAGAGGGCCTACGGGCAGTACTTC.

Note on this clonotype: As the CDR3 is not closed by the conserved phenylalanine or tryptophan, this likely results from a read error. The genes are TRBV5-4 and TRBJ1-6; D remains ambiguous. Germline V gene data show CDR1 as SGHNT and CDR2 as YYREEE (reference sequence). The V end lost 7 bases, the J end lost 8 bases, and 25 bases lay between the germline ends. This CDR3 is built from 17 residues. The CDR3 DNA is TGTGCCAGCCTCGGGCCTCATCTCCCGTCCGTGGATTCACCCCTCCACCTT. Its translation is CASLGPHLPSVDSPLHL.

A note on this clonotype: One base away lies a much larger clone, so this may be a sequencing read error. The conserved phenylalanine or tryptophan normally closing the CDR3 is absent here, so this likely arose from a read error. V is TRBV10-2 and J is TRBJ2-7, with D uncertain. Germline V gene lookup returns CDR1 WSHSY and CDR2 SAAADI. Trimming removed 4 bases from V and 2 bases from J, with 9 bases in between. The CDR3 length is 13 residues. The chain's CDR3 is CASSAGRTYEQYL. The CDR3 nucleotides read TGCGCCAGCAGTGCCGGCAGAACCTACGAGCAGTACCTC.

The rearrangement uses TRBV23-1 and TRBJ1-2; 7 nucleotides align to TRBD1. TRBV23-1 is an open reading frame, and its role is uncertain. The V and J ends lost 6 bases and 2 bases, in that order; junction bases with no gene match: 3. The CDR3 is 13 residues long. DNA of the CDR3: TGCGCCAGCAGCCAGGGGGTGAACTATGGCTACACCTTC. Protein: CASSQGVNYGYTF.

This clonotype was detected many times. J is TRBJ1-3 and V is TRBV28; TRBD1 aligns across 8 bases. Germline V gene sequence: CDR1 MDHEN, CDR2 SYDVKM. Trimming removed 8 bases from V and 3 bases from J; junction bases left unmatched: 9. The CDR3 length is 15 residues. CDR3 protein: CASGYRGFSGNTIYF. The CDR3 nucleotides read TGTGCCAGCGGATACAGGGGGTTCAGTGGAAACACCATATATTTT.

Comments on this clonotype: This likely comes from a read error, as the CDR3 has no conserved phenylalanine or tryptophan at its end. The V gene is TRBV18, the J gene TRBJ2-3; possible D gene TRBD1, 5 bases. This CDR3 is 17 amino acids long. Germline CDR1 KGHSH, CDR2 LQKENI. V lost 3 bases to trimming and J lost 1 base, with 17 bases between them. The CDR3 DNA sequence: TGTGCCAGCTCACCGAGCCAAACAGGATATGGCACAGATACGCAGTATTCT. Protein sequence: CASSPSQTGYGTDTQYS.

This clonotype was counted many times. The gene calls are TRBV6-6 and TRBJ1-5; D possibly corresponds to TRBD1 (5 bases). CDR1 is MNHNY and CDR2 is SVGAGI in the germline V gene (reference sequence). Trimming took 2 bases from V and 4 from J, leaving 18 bases between them. The CDR3 totals 17 residues. CDR3 protein: CASSYPGRETENQPQHF. CDR3 nucleotides: TGTGCCAGCAGTTACCCCGGGCGGGAGACAGAAAATCAGCCCCAGCATTTT.

This clonotype appeared many times. The gene calls are TRBV7-9 and TRBJ1-3; D unresolved. The germline V gene encodes CDR1 SEHNR and CDR2 FQNEAQ (reference sequence). The CDR3 is made up of 19 amino acids. The V and J ends lost 2 bases and 0 bases respectively, with 20 bases between them. CDR3 sequence: CASSLPLAGSLDSGNTIYF. The DNA for the CDR3 is TGTGCCAGCAGCTTACCGTTGGCAGGTTCGTTGGACTCTGGAAACACCATATATTTT.

This clonotype was detected ten times or more. The V gene is TRBV4-1, the J gene TRBJ2-5; tentatively, D is TRBD1 (6 bases). Trimming took off 1 base at V and 5 bases at J, with 11 bases between the two ends. The CDR3 is 14 residues long. Germline assignment: CDR1 MGHRA and CDR2 YSYEKL. CDR3: CASSQGQGKETQYF. CDR3 in DNA: TGCGCCAGCAGCCAAGGGCAGGGGAAGGAGACCCAGTACTTC.

This clonotype was observed at least ten times. The chain has TRBV27 and TRBJ2-3; tentative D call: TRBD1 (6 bases). Germline assignment: CDR1 MNHEY and CDR2 SMNVEV (reference sequence). Trimming pared 5 bases from V and 5 bases from J, leaving 14 bases between. The CDR3 contains 14 residues. Here the CDR3 DNA reads TGTGCCAGCAGTCCTGGGACATCCCAAGATACGCAGTATTTT. The encoded protein is CASSPGTSQDTQYF.

As for this clonotype: A much larger clone differs by one base, so this may be a read error. The genes are TRBV4-3 and TRBJ2-3; 8 nucleotides agree with TRBD2. The CDR3 covers 18 residues. Germline V gene sequence: CDR1 LGHNA, CDR2 YSLEER. CDR3 DNA: TGCGCCAGCAGCCCTACCGGCTTGGCGGGGGGTATTGCAGATACGCAGTGTTTT. It yields the protein CASSPTGLAGGIADTQCF.

This clonotype was recorded at least ten times. The chain carries TRBV11-2 and TRBJ2-3, with D unresolved. Trimming took 4 bases from V and 2 from J, leaving 10 bases between them. The germline CDR1 and CDR2 sequences are SGHAT and FQNNGV. The CDR3 is 14 residues long. The CDR3 here is CASSWVRATDTQYF. The CDR3 nucleotides are TGTGCCAGCAGCTGGGTACGCGCCACAGATACGCAGTATTTT.

Ten or more counts support this clonotype. The chain uses TRBV2 and TRBJ1-5; 9 bases line up with TRBD1. Looked up from germline, CDR1 is SNHLY and CDR2 is FYNNEI. This CDR3 is 14 amino acids long. The V gene end was trimmed by 5 bases and the J gene end by 5 bases; junction bases not matched to a gene: 4. CDR3 DNA sequence: TGTGCCAGCAGTCCAGGACAGGGGTATCAGCCCCAGCATTTT. Protein: CASSPGQGYQPQHF.

On this clonotype itself: One base away lies a much larger clone, so this may be a sequencing read error. The chain is built from TRBV6-2 or TRBV6-3 and TRBJ2-6; D possibly uses TRBD1 or TRBD2 (6 bases each). Per the germline V gene, CDR1 is MNHEY and CDR2 is SVGEGT. This CDR3 has 14 residues. The CDR3 DNA is TGTGCCAGCAGTCCAAAAGGGGGGCTATTCGTCCCGACTTTC. Amino acids: CASSPKGGLFVPTF.

This clonotype was counted at least ten times. The rearrangement uses TRBV5-1 and TRBJ2-7; D ambiguous. The germline V gene has CDR1 SGHRS and CDR2 YFSETQ. The V end was cut by 2 bases, the J end by 2 bases, with 8 bases between. The CDR3 loop spans 13 amino acids. CDR3 residues: CASSFNGAYEQYF. The CDR3, as DNA: TGCGCCAGCAGCTTTAACGGCGCCTACGAGCAGTACTTC.

V and J are TRBV25-1 and TRBJ1-1; unclear D gene. The germline V and J ends were trimmed by 8 bases and 0 bases, with 4 bases remaining between them. This CDR3 is built from 11 residues. The germline gives CDR1 MGHDK, CDR2 SYGVNS. DNA of the CDR3: TGTGCCAGCGCTATGAACACTGAAGCTTTCTTT. It codes for CASAMNTEAFF. Full variable domain (missing parts from reference TRBV25-1 and TRBJ1-1): EADIYQTPRYLVIGTGKKITLECSQTMGHDKMYWYQQDPGMELHLIHYSYGVNSTEKGDLSSESTVSRIRTEHFPLTLESARPSHTSQYLCASAMNTEAFFGQGTRLTVV.

In DNA form, the CDR3 reads TGTGCCAGCAGCTACAAGGGGGCCTACGAGCAGTACTTC. Translation: CASSYKGAYEQYF. The J gene is TRBJ2-7, the V gene TRBV7-9; D is possibly TRBD1 (6 bases). The V and J ends lost 4 bases and 2 bases respectively, with 9 bases between them. The CDR3 is 13 amino acids. The V gene's germline CDR1 is SEHNR and CDR2 FQNEAQ (reference sequence).